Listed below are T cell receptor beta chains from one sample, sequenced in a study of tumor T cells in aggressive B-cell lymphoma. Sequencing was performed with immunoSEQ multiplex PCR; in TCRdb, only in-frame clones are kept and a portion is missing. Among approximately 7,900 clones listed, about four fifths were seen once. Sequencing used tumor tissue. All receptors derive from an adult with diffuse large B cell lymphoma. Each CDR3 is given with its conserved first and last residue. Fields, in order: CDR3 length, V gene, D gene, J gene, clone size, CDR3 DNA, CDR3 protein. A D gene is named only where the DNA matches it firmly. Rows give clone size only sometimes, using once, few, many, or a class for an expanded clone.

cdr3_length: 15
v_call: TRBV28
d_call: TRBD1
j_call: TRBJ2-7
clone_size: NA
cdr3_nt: TGTGCCAGCAGGGTTGGGACAGGGGGTTCCTACGAGCAGTACTTC
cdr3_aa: CASRVGTGGSYEQYF

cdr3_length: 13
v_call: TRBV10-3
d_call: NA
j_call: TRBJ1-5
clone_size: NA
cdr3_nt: TGTGCCATCAGTGAAGGGGGGGGTCAGCCCCAGCATTTT
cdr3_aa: CAISEGGGQPQHF

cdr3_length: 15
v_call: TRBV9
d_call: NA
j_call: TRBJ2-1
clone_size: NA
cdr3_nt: TGTGCCAGCAGCACCAGGATAGGGGGGAGGGATGAGCAGTTCTTC
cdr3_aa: CASSTRIGGRDEQFF

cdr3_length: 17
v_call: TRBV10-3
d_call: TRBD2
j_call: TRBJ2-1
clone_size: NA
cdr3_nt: TGTGCCATCAGTGAGCTTGTAGCGGGAGCATATGAGAATGAGCAGTTCTTC
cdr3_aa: CAISELVAGAYENEQFF

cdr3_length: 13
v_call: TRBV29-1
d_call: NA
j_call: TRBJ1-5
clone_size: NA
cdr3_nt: TGCAGCGTTGGGGCACGTAGCAATCAGCCCCAGCATTTT
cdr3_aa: CSVGARSNQPQHF

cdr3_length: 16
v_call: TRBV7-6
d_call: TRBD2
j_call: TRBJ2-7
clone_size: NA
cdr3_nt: TGTGCCAGCAGCCGCTCCCCTTCTAGCGGGAGGGCCGAGCAGTACTTC
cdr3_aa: CASSRSPSSGRAEQYF

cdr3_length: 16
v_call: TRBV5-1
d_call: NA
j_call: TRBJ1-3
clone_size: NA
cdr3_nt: TGCGCCAGCAGCTTAGGACACCTTTCCTCTGGAAACACCATATATTTT
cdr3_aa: CASSLGHLSSGNTIYF

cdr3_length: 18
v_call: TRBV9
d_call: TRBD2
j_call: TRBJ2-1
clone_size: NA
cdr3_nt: TGTGCCAGCAGCGTATCCCAACTAGCGCCCTTCCTATACAATGAGCAGTTCTTC
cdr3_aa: CASSVSQLAPFLYNEQFF

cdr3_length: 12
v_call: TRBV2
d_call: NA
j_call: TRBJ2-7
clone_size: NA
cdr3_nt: TGTGCCAGCATTGGGGGGTCCTACGAGCAGTACTTC
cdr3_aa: CASIGGSYEQYF

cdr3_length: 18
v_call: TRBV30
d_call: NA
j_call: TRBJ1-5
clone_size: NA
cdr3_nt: TGTGCCTGGGAGGAGGGGCAGGGCGGAGGTTATAGCAATCAGCCCCAGCATTTT
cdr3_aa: CAWEEGQGGGYSNQPQHF

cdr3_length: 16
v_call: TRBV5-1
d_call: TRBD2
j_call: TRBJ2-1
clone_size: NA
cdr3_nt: TGCGCCAGCAGCACTTACAGCGGGAGCTCCTACAATGAGCAGTTCTTC
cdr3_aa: CASSTYSGSSYNEQFF

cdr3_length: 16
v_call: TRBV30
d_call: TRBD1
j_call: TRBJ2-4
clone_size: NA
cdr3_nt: TGTGCCTGGAGTGACACGGGACAGGCCCAAAAAAACATTCAGTACTTC
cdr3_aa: CAWSDTGQAQKNIQYF

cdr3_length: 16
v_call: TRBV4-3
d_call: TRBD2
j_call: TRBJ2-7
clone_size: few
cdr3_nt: TGCGCCAGCAGCCACGGGACTAGCGGTCACTCCTACGAGCAGTACTTC
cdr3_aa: CASSHGTSGHSYEQYF

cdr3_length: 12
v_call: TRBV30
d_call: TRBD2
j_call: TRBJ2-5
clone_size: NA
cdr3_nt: TGTGCCTGGAGTGGGGGAGGGGTAGAGCAGTACTTC
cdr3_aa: CAWSGGGVEQYF

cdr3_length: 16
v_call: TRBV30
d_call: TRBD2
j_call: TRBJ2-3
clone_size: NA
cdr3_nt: TGTGCCTGGAGTCTCGGGACTAGCGGGAGAGGAGATACGCAGTATTTT
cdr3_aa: CAWSLGTSGRGDTQYF

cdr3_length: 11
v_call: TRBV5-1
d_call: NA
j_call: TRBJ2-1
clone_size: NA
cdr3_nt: TGCGCCAGCAGCTCTTACAATGAGCAGTTCTTC
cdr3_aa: CASSSYNEQFF

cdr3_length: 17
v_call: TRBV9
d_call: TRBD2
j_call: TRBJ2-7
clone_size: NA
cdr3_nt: TGTGCCAGCAGCGTAGCGGCCGGGACTAGCATCTCCAACGAGCAGTACTTC
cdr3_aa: CASSVAAGTSISNEQYF

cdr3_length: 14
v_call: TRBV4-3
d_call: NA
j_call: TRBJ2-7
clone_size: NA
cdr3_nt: TGCGCCAGCAGCCCGACATTCGGATCCTACGAGCAGTACTTC
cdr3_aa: CASSPTFGSYEQYF

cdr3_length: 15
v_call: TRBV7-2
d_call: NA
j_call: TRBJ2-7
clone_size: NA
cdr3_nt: TGTGCCAGCAGCTTAGAGGCAGGGGCCTCCTACGAGCAGTACTTC
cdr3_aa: CASSLEAGASYEQYF

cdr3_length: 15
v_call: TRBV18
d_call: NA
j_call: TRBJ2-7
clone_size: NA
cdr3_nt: TGTGCCAGCTCCCTCGGGGGAGGAAGCTCCTACGAGCAGTACTTC
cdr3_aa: CASSLGGGSSYEQYF

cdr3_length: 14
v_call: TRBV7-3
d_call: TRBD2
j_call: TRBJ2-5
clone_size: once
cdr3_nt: TGTGCCAGCAGCCTGGGACTAGGACAAGAGACCCAATACTTC
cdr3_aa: CASSLGLGQETQYF

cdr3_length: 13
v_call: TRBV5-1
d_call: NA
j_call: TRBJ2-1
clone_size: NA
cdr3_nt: TGCGCCAGCAGCTTTCAGGGCCTCAATGAGCAGTTCTTC
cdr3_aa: CASSFQGLNEQFF

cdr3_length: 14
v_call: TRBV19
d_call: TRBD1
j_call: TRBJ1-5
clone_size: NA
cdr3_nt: TGTGCCAGTAGTAAAAGGGACAGAGATCAGCCCCAGCATTTT
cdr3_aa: CASSKRDRDQPQHF

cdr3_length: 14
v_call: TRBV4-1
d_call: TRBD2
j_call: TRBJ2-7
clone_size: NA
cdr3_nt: TGCGCCAGCAGTTTCCTAGCGGGAGACTCCGAGCAGTACTTC
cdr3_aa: CASSFLAGDSEQYF

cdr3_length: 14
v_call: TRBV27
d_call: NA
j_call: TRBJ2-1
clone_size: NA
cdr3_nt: TGTGCCAGCAGTCTTTCCCTCAGGGCCGATGAGCAGTTCTTC
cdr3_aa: CASSLSLRADEQFF

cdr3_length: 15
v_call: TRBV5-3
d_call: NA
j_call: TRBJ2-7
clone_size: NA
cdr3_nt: TGTGCCAGAAGCTCGCCAACCTCCAGGCCCTACGAGCAGTACTTC
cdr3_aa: CARSSPTSRPYEQYF

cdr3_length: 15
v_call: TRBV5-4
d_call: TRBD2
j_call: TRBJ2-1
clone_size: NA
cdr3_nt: TGTGCCAGCAGCCGTAGCGGGAGGGTCCACAATGAGCAGTTCTTC
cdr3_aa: CASSRSGRVHNEQFF

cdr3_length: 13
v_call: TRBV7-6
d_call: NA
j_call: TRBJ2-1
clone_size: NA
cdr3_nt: TGTGTCAGCAGCTTACTGACTAGTTCTGAGCAGTTCTTC
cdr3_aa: CVSSLLTSSEQFF

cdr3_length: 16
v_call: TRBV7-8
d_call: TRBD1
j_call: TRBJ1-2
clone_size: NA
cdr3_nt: TGTGCCAGCAGCTTACTAATTGACAGGGGGCGAAGTGGCTACACCTTC
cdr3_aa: CASSLLIDRGRSGYTF

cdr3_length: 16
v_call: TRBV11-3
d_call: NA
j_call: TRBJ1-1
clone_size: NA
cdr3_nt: TGTGCCAGCAGCTCAGGTCGTGTGGCCTCGGGGACTGAAGCTTTCTTT
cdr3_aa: CASSSGRVASGTEAFF

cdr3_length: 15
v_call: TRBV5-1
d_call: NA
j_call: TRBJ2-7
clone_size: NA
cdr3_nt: TGCGCCAGCAGCTTGGAAGGGCGGGGCAGGCATGAGCAGTACTTC
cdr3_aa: CASSLEGRGRHEQYF

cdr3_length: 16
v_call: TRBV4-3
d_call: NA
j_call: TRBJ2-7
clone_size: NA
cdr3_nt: TGCGCCAGCAGCCAAGAAGGTGGGAGTAAAAGCTACGAGCAGTACTTC
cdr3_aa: CASSQEGGSKSYEQYF

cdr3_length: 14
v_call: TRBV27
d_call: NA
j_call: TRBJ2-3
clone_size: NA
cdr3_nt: TGTGCCAGCAGTTTCGGGGGTGGGATAGATACGCAGTATTTT
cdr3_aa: CASSFGGGIDTQYF

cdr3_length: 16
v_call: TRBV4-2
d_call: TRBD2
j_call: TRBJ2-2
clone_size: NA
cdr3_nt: TGTGCCAGCGCCGCAGCGGGAGGGGTGAACACCGGGGAGCTGTTTTTT
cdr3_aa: CASAAAGGVNTGELFF

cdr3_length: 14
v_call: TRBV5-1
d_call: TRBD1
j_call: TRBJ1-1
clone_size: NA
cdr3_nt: TGCGCCAGCACACAGGGGGGGATGAACACTGAAGCTTTCTTT
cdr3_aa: CASTQGGMNTEAFF

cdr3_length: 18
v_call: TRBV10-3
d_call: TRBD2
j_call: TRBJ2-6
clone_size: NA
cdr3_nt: TGTGCCATCAGTGCAGGTAGCGGGTTTGGTACTGGGGCCAACGTCCTGACTTTC
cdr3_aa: CAISAGSGFGTGANVLTF

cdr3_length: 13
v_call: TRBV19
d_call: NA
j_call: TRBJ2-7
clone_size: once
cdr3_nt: TGTGCCAGTAGTCGACTAGGAAGGTACGAGCAGTACTTC
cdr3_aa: CASSRLGRYEQYF

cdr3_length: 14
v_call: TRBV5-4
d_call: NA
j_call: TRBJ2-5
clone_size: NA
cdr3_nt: TGTGCCAGCAGCTCAGGGGTGGCGCAAGAGACCCAGTACTTC
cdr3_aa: CASSSGVAQETQYF

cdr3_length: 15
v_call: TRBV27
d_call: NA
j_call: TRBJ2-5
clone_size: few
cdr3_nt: TGTGCCAGCAGTTTATCGTCGGGAAATGATGCGACCCAGTACTTC
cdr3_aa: CASSLSSGNDATQYF

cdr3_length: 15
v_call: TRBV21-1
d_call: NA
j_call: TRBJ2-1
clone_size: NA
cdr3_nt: TGTGCCAGCAGCGGCGGGACCCTCTCCTACAATGAGCAGTTCTTC
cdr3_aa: CASSGGTLSYNEQFF

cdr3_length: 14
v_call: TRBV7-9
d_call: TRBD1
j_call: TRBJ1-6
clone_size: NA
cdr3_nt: TGTGCCAGCAACTCCGGGACAGGGAAGGCACCCCTCCACTTT
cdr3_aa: CASNSGTGKAPLHF

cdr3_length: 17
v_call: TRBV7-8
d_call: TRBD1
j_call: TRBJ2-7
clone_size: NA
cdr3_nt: TGTGCCAGCAGCTTAGGGATTTTAGGGGACAGATCCTACGAGCAGTACTTC
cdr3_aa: CASSLGILGDRSYEQYF

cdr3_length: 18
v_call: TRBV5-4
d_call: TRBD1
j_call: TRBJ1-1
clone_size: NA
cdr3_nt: TGTGCCAGCAGCTTGAACGCTGGGACAGGGATTAGGAACACTGAAGCTTTCTTT
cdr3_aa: CASSLNAGTGIRNTEAFF

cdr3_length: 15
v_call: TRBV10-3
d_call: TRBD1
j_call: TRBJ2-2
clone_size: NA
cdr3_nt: TGTGCCATCAGTGAGGGACAGGGTCTTACCGGGGAGCTGTTTTTT
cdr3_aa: CAISEGQGLTGELFF

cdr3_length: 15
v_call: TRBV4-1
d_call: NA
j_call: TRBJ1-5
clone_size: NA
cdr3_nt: TGCGCCAGCAGCCACATACAGGGAACGGGTCAGCCCCAGCATTTT
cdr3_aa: CASSHIQGTGQPQHF

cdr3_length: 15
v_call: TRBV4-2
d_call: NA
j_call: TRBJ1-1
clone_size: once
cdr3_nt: TGTGCCAGCAGCCAGCCGACGGGTCTTTACACTGAAGCTTTCTTT
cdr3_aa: CASSQPTGLYTEAFF

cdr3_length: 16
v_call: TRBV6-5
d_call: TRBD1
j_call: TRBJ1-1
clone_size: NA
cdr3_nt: TGTGCCAGCAGTTACTCGTGGAGGGGGCCTGACACTGAAGCTTTCTTT
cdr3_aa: CASSYSWRGPDTEAFF

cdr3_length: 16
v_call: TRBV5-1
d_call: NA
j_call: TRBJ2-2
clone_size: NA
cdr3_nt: TGCGCCAGCAGCTTGGCCACCCGACCGGGCACCGGGGAGCTGTTTTTT
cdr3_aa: CASSLATRPGTGELFF

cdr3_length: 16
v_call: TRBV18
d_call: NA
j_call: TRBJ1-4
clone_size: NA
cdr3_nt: TGTGCCAGCTCACCAGGGCCCCAGCAAACTAATGAAAAACTGTTTTTT
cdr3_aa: CASSPGPQQTNEKLFF

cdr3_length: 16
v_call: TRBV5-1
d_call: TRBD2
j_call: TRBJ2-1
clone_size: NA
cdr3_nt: TGCGCCAGCAGCTTTACTAGCGGGGCGGGCAGGGAAAAGCAGTTCTTC
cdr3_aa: CASSFTSGAGREKQFF

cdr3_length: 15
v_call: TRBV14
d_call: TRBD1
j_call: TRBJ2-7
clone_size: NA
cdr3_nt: TGTGCTAGCAGCCAAGTCACAGGGGCCAACTACGAGCAGTACTTC
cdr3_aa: CASSQVTGANYEQYF

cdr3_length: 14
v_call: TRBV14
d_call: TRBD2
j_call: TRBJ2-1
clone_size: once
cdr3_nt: TGTGCCAGCAGCCGCCTAGCGGGAGATCTTGAGCAGTTCTTC
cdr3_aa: CASSRLAGDLEQFF